This T cell receptor (beta chain) was observed in a study of blood T cell repertoires in COVID-19. Study-wide background: T cells, B-cell-depleted T cells, or PBMCs supplied cDNA or gDNA.

This CDR3 has 15 residues. Trimming removed 0 bases at V and 6 bases at J, with 14 bases between. The germline V gene has CDR1 KGHSH and CDR2 LQKENI. Before being deemed recovered, Cohort 3 donors had two negative PCRs, clearance, or symptom resolution. Assay used: immunoSEQ multiplex PCR; TCRdb lists only in-frame clones, some missing. The data contain about 350,000 clones, more than 70% of them singletons. This TCR came from a woman between 25 and 40 years old who had recovered from COVID-19. The J gene is TRBJ1-1, the V gene TRBV18; D is perhaps TRBD1 (6 bases). Material for sequencing was PBMCs or T cells enriched from blood (not recorded which). The CDR3 spells CASSPPHGEGAEAFF. The CDR3 DNA follows: TGTGCCAGCTCACCACCCCACGGGGAGGGGGCTGAAGCTTTCTTT.